This TCR beta chain came from a study of blood T cells in healthy people across ages. Study-wide results and caveats: Aged donors had fewer naive CD4+ cells and lower diversity than long-lived donors.

The total RNA that was extracted per sample amounted to at least 5 micrograms. A J-beta primer mix and a sample-barcoded 5' primer were used in a second PCR of about 7 to 12 cycles. TCRdb itself ran the 5' RACE reads through MiXCR, one entry per CDR3 protein. The data show hundreds of thousands of distinct CDR3 sequences, 40% to 50% seen once. Concerning this clonotype itself: Its cognate antigen is unknown.

The origin of this receptor is a man between 60 and 75 years old in good health. The source material was blood.

CDR3 loop: CATKGEQPTYEQYF. The CDR3 DNA reads as TGTGCCACCAAAGGAGAACAGCCGACCTACGAGCAGTACTTC. The chain is built from TRBV21-1 and TRBJ2-4. The J call may be faulty, since TRBJ2-7 better matches the DNA end. TRBV21-1 is described as a pseudogene. This CDR3 is built from 14 residues.